The 20 T cell receptor beta chains reported below all come from one sample, sequenced in a study of CD8 T cells in Susac syndrome. With random hexamers, roughly 0.45 to 1 ug RNA was reverse transcribed. TCRdb recomputed calls from the immunoSEQ multiplex PCR reads with MiXCR, one row per CDR3 protein. In the table there are approximately 68,000 distinct CDR3 sequences, around 96% of which are singletons. The sample comprised CD8+ T cells from PBMCs. These receptors all come from a human donor with multiple sclerosis.

CDR3: CASSSGTGIVYEQYF. The CDR3 bases are TGCGCCAGCAGCTCTGGGACAGGGATTGTCTACGAGCAGTACTTC. The chain combines TRBV5-1 with TRBJ2-7; 9 bases fit TRBD1. Germline loops: CDR1 SGHRS, CDR2 YFSETQ. The CDR3 contains 15 residues. Trimming took 3 bases from V and 3 from J; bases not matched to a gene: 7.

The CDR3 sequence is CASTETVANYGYTF. CDR3 in DNA: TGTGCCAGCACCGAGACAGTCGCTAACTATGGCTACACCTTC. J is TRBJ1-2 and V is TRBV2; D is possibly TRBD1 (5 bases). The CDR3 consists of 14 residues. The V end lost 7 bases, the J end lost 0 bases, and 12 bases lay between the germline ends. Germline loops: CDR1 SNHLY, CDR2 FYNNEI.

This chain joins TRBV4-2 and TRBJ1-1; 12 positions match TRBD1. Germline lookup yields CDR1 LGHNA and CDR2 YNFKEQ. V gave up 5 bases and J gave up 5 bases; unmatched junction bases: 12. This CDR3 is built from 17 residues. CDR3 residues: CASSNPGQGASWTEAFF. In DNA, the CDR3 is TGTGCCAGCAGCAACCCGGGACAGGGGGCCTCGTGGACTGAAGCTTTCTTT.

This chain links TRBV12-3 or TRBV12-4 with TRBJ1-1; the D is unclear. The CDR3 runs to 16 residues. The V gene lost 1 base and the J gene lost 3 bases, with 15 bases spanning the gap. The CDR3 sequence is CASSLDVYYLDTEAFF. Here the CDR3 DNA reads TGTGCCAGCAGTTTAGATGTCTATTACCTAGACACTGAAGCTTTCTTT.

This rearrangement joins TRBV6-1 to TRBJ2-7; the match to TRBD2 covers 13 bases. Germline V gene data show CDR1 as MNHNS and CDR2 as SASEGT. This CDR3 spans 16 amino acids. V lost 4 bases and J lost 2; bases outside the gene matches: 5. This CDR3 reads CASSGRLAGGPYEQYF. CDR3 coding DNA: TGTGCCAGCAGTGGGCGACTAGCGGGAGGACCCTACGAGCAGTACTTC.

The V call is TRBV14, the J call TRBJ1-2, with D perhaps TRBD1 (6 bases). Trimming took off 0 bases at V and 6 bases at J, with 14 bases between the two ends. This CDR3 contains 15 residues. Germline loops: CDR1 SGHDN, CDR2 FVKESK. CDR3 protein: CASSQDQGSVDGYTF. The CDR3 DNA is TGTGCCAGCAGCCAAGATCAGGGGAGTGTGGATGGCTACACCTTC.

In its sample, this clonotype was seen once. The V call is TRBV6-2 or TRBV6-3, the J call TRBJ1-2; D unclear. CDR1 is MNHEY and CDR2 is SVGEGT in the germline V gene. The CDR3 runs 17 residues. The V end lost 2 bases, the J end lost 6 bases, and 22 bases lay between the germline ends. CDR3 amino acids: CASSYIGFGEGKDGYTF. Written as DNA, the CDR3 is TGTGCCAGCAGTTACATAGGCTTCGGAGAAGGTAAAGATGGCTACACCTTC.

The rearrangement links TRBV5-1 to TRBJ1-1; 8 nucleotides agree with TRBD1. Germline CDR1 reads SGHRS; CDR2 reads YFSETQ. The length of the CDR3 is 14 residues. Trimming took 4 bases from V and 3 from J; bases not matched to a gene: 5. In DNA, the CDR3 is TGCGCCAGCAGCCCAACGGACAGGGACACTGAAGCTTTCTTT. Protein: CASSPTDRDTEAFF.

This rearrangement joins TRBV12-3 or TRBV12-4 to TRBJ2-1; D remains ambiguous. This CDR3 has 12 residues. With 8 bases removed from V and 7 bases from J, the gap between germline ends came to 12 bases. CDR3 bases: TGTGCCAGCGGGTTGATAGGGAATGAGCAGTTCTTC. It yields the protein CASGLIGNEQFF.

This chain joins TRBV6-5 and TRBJ2-1, with D possibly TRBD1 on 5 matching bases. Per the germline V gene, CDR1 is MNHEY and CDR2 is SVGAGI. The V end lost 2 bases, the J end lost 5 bases, and 7 bases lay between the germline ends. CDR3 length: 13 amino acids. The CDR3 spells CASSYIGDNEQFF. The CDR3 DNA reads TGTGCCAGCAGTTACATAGGGGACAATGAGCAGTTCTTC.

The chain recombines TRBV28 with TRBJ1-1; 10 bases are a match to TRBD1. V trimming: 5 bases; J trimming: 5 bases; junction bases outside the gene matches: 11. Germline V lookup: CDR1 MDHEN, CDR2 SYDVKM. The CDR3 sequence is 16 residues long. The CDR3 nucleotides are TGTGCCAGCAGTCCTCCGGGACAGGGGAGGGGGACTGAAGCTTTCTTT. It encodes CASSPPGQGRGTEAFF. Based on the CDR3 plus reference TRBV28 and TRBJ1-1, the full variable domain is DVKVTQSSRYLVKRTGEKVFLECVQDMDHENMFWYRQDPGLGLRLIYFSYDVKMKEKGDIPEGYSVSREKKERFSLILESASTNQTSMYLCASSPPGQGRGTEAFFGQGTRLTVV.

The chain employs TRBV9 and TRBJ2-3; the match to TRBD1 covers 9 bases. Per the germline V gene, CDR1 is SGDLS and CDR2 is YYNGEE. Trimming cost V 0 bases and J 6 bases; bases outside gene matches: 14. This CDR3 has 18 residues. CDR3 residues: CASSVVGGTGSPTDTQYF. The CDR3 nucleotides are TGTGCCAGCAGCGTAGTTGGCGGGACAGGGTCTCCCACTGATACGCAGTATTTT.

This chain connects TRBV10-2 to TRBJ2-1, with a weak D call TRBD2 (5 bases). Germline loops: CDR1 WSHSY, CDR2 SAAADI. There are 13 residues in the CDR3. V was cut by 5 bases and J by 10 bases, with 15 bases left in between. The CDR3 sequence: CASSLPTPGEQFF. Here the CDR3 DNA reads TGCGCCAGCAGTTTACCCACCCCGGGGGAGCAGTTCTTC.

The chain recombines TRBV7-2 with TRBJ1-2, with 8 bases matching TRBD1. The V segment lost 4 bases and the J segment 8 bases; nucleotides outside the gene matches: 3. This CDR3 is built from 12 residues. Germline V gene sequence: CDR1 SGHTA, CDR2 FQGNSA. The CDR3 bases are TGTGCCAGCAGCTGGGGACAGGAGGGCTACACCTTC. Its protein product is CASSWGQEGYTF.

The rearrangement joins TRBV7-8 to TRBJ1-2; D may be TRBD1 (5 bases). The CDR3 is 14 amino acids. The V gene's germline CDR1 is SGHVS and CDR2 FQNEAQ. Trimming took off 1 base at V and 2 bases at J, with 8 bases between the two ends. Here the CDR3 DNA reads TGTGCCAGCAGCTTAGAAGGGGCGAACTATGGCTACACCTTC. It specifies CASSLEGANYGYTF.

The CDR3 DNA sequence: TGCAGTGCTACCTCTCCCGGGACAGCCTACGAGCAGTACTTC. Amino acids: CSATSPGTAYEQYF. The chain carries TRBV20-1 and TRBJ2-7; 7 bases map to TRBD1. With 4 bases clipped from V and 2 bases from J, the junction kept 8 bases outside the gene matches. This CDR3 has 14 amino acids. Germline loops: CDR1 DFQATT, CDR2 SNEGSKA (reference sequence).

The chain employs TRBV6-1 and TRBJ2-2, with TRBD2 matching over 9 bases. CDR1 is MNHNS and CDR2 is SASEGT in the germline V gene. The CDR3 consists of 14 residues. Germline trimming cut 6 bases from V and 7 bases from J; bases unmatched to any gene: 6. The CDR3 sequence is CASREREAIGELFF. The CDR3 DNA sequence: TGTGCCAGCAGAGAGCGGGAGGCTATCGGGGAGCTGTTTTTT.

This chain links TRBV5-1 with TRBJ2-5, with D tentatively TRBD1 or TRBD2 (5 bases each). The CDR3 loop spans 14 amino acids. From germline, CDR1 is SGHRS and CDR2 YFSETQ. V dropped 2 bases and J dropped 5 bases, with 13 bases sitting between them. As DNA, the CDR3 is TGCGCCAGCAGCTTCCAGGGTGAGGGGGAGACCCAGTACTTC. It is translated as CASSFQGEGETQYF.

The V call is TRBV5-6, the J call TRBJ1-2; the D gene is possibly TRBD1 (5 bases). The V end was cut by 0 bases, the J end by 2 bases, with 17 bases between. The CDR3 totals 17 residues. Germline lookup yields CDR1 SGHDT and CDR2 YYEEEE. CDR3 sequence (DNA): TGTGCCAGCAGCTTGGAGTTAAGGGGTATTGTAAACTATGGCTACACCTTC. Translating gives CASSLELRGIVNYGYTF.

DNA of the CDR3: TGTGCCAGCAGCTTGTGGTTCCAGGGCTTGTACCAAGAGACCCAGTACTTC. Protein product: CASSLWFQGLYQETQYF. The chain joins TRBV5-6 to TRBJ2-5, with D perhaps matching TRBD1 (5 bases). The CDR3 is 17 amino acids. Germline CDR1 reads SGHDT; CDR2 reads YYEEEE. V was shortened by 1 base and J by 0 bases, with 16 bases between the two germline ends.